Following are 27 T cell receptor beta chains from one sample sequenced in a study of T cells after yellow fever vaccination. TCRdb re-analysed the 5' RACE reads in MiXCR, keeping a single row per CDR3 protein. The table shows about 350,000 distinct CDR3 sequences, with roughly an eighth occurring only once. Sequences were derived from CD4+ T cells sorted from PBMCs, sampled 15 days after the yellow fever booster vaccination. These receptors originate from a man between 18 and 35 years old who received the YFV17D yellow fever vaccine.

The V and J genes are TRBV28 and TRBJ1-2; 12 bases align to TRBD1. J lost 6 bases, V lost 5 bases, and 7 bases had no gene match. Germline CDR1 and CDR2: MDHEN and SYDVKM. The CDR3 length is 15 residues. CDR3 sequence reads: CASSPLGQGADGYTF. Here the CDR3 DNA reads TGTGCCAGCAGTCCCCTGGGACAGGGGGCCGATGGCTACACCTTC.

The CDR3 reads CSASKGVYEQYF. CDR3 DNA: TGCAGTGCTAGTAAAGGGGTCTACGAGCAGTACTTC. The rearrangement uses TRBV20-1 and TRBJ2-7; D is possibly TRBD1 (5 bases). V lost 3 bases and J lost 3, with 9 bases in between. This CDR3 comprises 12 residues. Germline CDR1 reads DFQATT; CDR2 reads SNEGSKA (reference sequence).

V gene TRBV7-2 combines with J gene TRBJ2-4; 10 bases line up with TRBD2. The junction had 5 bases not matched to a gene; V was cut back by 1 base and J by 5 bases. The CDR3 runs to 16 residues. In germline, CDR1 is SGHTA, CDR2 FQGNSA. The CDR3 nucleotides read TGTGCCAGCAGCTTAGGTCTAGCGGGGGCCCAAAACATTCAGTACTTC. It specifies CASSLGLAGAQNIQYF.

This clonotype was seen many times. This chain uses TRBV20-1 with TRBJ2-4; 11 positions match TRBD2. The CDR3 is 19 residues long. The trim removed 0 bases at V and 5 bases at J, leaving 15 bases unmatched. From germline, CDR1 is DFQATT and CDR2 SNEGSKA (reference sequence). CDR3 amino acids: CSARDLLAGGHGSENIQYF. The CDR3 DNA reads TGCAGTGCTAGAGATCTGTTAGCGGGGGGGCATGGAAGTGAAAACATTCAGTACTTC.

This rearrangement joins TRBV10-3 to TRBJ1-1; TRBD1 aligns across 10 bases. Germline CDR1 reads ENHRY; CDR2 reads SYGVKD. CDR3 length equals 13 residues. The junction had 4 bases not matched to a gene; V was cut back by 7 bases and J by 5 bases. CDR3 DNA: TGTGCCATCATGGGACAGGGGTTGACTGAAGCTTTCTTT. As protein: CAIMGQGLTEAFF.

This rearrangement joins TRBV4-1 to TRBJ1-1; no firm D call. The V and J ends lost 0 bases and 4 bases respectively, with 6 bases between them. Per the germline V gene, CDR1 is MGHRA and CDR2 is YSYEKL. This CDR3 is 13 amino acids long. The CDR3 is CASSQEGLTEAFF. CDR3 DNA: TGCGCCAGCAGCCAAGAGGGTCTCACTGAAGCTTTCTTT.

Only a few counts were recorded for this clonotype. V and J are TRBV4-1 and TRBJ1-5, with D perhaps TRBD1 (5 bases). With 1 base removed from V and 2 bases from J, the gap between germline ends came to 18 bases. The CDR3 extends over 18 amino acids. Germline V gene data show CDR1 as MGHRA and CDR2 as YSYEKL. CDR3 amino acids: CASSQGFGGMVGNQPQHF. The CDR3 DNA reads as TGCGCCAGCAGCCAAGGGTTTGGGGGTATGGTGGGCAATCAGCCCCAGCATTTT.

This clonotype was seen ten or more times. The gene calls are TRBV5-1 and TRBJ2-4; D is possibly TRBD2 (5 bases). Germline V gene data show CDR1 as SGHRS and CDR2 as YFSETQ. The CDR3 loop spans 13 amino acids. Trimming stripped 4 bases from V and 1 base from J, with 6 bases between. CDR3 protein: CASSREAKNIQYF. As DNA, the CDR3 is TGCGCCAGCAGCAGGGAGGCCAAAAACATTCAGTACTTC.

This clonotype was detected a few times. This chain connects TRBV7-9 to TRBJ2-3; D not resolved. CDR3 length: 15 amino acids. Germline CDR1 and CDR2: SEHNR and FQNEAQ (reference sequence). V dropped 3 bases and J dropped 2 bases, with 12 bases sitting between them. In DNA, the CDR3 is TGTGCCAGCAGCTTCGGACGGGCCATCACAGATACGCAGTATTTT. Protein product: CASSFGRAITDTQYF.

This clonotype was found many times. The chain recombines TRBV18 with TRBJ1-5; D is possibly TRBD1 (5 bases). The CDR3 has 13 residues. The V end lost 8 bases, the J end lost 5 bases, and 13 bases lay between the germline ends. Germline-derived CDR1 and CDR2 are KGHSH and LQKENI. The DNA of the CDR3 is TGTGCCAGCAGCCCCTCGGGGGATCAGCCCCAGCATTTT. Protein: CASSPSGDQPQHF.

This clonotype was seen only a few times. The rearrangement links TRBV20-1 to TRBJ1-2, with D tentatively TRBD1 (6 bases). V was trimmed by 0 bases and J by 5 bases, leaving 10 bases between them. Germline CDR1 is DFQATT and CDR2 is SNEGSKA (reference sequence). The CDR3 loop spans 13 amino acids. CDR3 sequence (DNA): TGCAGTGCTAGAGACGGGGGCGGGTATGGCTACACCTTC. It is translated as CSARDGGGYGYTF.

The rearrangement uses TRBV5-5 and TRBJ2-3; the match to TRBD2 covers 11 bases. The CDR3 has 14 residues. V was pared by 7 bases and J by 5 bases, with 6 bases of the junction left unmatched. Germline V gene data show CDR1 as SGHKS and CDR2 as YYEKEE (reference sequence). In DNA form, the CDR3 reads TGTGCCAGCTTAAATAGCGGGGGGGGAGATACGCAGTATTTT. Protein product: CASLNSGGGDTQYF.

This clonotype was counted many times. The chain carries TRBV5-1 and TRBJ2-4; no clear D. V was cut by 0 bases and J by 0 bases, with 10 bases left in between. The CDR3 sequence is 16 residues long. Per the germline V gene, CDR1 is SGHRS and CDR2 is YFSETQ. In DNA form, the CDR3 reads TGCGCCAGCAGCTTGGACAGCAAACTAGCCAAAAACATTCAGTACTTC. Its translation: CASSLDSKLAKNIQYF.

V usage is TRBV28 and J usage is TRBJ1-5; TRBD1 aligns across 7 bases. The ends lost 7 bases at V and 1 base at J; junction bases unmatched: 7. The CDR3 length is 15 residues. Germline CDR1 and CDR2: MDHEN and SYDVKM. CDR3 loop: CASTHRGASNQPQHF. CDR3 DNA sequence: TGTGCCAGCACTCACAGGGGTGCGAGCAATCAGCCCCAGCATTTT.

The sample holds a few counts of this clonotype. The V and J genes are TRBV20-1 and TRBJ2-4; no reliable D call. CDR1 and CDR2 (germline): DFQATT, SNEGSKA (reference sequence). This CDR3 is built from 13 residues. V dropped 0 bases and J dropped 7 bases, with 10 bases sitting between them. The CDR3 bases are TGCAGTGCTAGAGATCTGGTCCGGAACATTCAGTACTTC. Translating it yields CSARDLVRNIQYF.

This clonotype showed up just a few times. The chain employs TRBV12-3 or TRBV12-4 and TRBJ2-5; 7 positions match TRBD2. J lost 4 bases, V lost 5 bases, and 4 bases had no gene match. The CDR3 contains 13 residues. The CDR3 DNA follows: TGTGCCAGCAGTGTATGGGAGGGAGAGACCCAGTACTTC. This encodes CASSVWEGETQYF.

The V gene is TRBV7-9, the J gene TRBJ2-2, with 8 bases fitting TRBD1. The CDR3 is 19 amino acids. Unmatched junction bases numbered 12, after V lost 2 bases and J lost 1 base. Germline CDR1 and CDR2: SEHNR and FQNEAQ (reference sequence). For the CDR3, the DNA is TGTGCCAGCAGCTTACCTACAGGGACAGGCGGAGGGAACACCGGGGAGCTGTTTTTT. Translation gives CASSLPTGTGGGNTGELFF.

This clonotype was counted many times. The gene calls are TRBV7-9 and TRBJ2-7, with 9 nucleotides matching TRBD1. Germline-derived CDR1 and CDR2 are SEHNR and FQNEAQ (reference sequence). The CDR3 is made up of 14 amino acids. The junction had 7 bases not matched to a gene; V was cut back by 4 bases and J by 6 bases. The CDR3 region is CASSSQGQGAEQYV. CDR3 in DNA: TGTGCCAGCAGCTCACAGGGACAGGGAGCCGAGCAGTACGTC.

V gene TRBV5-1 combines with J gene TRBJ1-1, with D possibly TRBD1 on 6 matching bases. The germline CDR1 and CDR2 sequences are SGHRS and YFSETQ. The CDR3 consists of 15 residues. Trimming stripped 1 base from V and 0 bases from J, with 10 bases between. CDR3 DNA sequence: TGCGCCAGCAGCTTGTGGGGGGGCATGAACACTGAAGCTTTCTTT. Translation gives CASSLWGGMNTEAFF.

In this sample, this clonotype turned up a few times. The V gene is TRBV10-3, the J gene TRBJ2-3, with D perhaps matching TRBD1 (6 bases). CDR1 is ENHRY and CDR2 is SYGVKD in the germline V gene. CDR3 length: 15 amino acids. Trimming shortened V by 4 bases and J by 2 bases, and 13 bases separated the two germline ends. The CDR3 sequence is CAISVRQGHTDTQYF. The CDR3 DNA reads TGTGCCATCAGTGTAAGGCAGGGGCACACAGATACGCAGTATTTT.

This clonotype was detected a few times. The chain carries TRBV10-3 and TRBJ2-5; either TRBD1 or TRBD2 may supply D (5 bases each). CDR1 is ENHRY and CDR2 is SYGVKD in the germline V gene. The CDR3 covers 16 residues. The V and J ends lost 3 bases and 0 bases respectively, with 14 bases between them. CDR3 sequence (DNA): TGTGCCATCAGTGATGGGGACGGTGGGAACCAAGAGACCCAGTACTTC. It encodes CAISDGDGGNQETQYF.

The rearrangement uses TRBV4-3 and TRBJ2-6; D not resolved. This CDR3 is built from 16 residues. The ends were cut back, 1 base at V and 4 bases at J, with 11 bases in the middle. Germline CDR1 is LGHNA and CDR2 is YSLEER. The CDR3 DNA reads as TGCGCCAGCAGCCAAGTTTATGGGATAGGGGCCAACGTCCTGACTTTC. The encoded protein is CASSQVYGIGANVLTF.

The CDR3 DNA reads as TGCAGCGTCGGTCGCGACACTAACTATGGCTACACCTTC. Translating gives CSVGRDTNYGYTF. The rearrangement uses TRBV29-1 and TRBJ1-2; D uncertain. The V gene lost 6 bases and the J gene lost 0 bases, with 11 bases spanning the gap. CDR1 SQVTM and CDR2 ANQGSEA come from the germline V gene. The CDR3 extends over 13 amino acids.

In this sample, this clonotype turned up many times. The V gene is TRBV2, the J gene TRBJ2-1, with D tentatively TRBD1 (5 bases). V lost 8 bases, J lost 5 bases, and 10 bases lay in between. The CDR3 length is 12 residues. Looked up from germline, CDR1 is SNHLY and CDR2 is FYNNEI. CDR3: CASEAQDNEQFF. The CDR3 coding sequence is TGTGCCAGCGAGGCACAGGACAATGAGCAGTTCTTC.

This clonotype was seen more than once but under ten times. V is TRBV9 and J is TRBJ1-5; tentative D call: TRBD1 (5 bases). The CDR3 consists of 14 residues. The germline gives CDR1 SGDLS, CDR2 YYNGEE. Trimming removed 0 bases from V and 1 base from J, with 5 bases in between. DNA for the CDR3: TGTGCCAGCAGCGTAGGGGACAGCAATCAGCCCCAGCATTTT. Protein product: CASSVGDSNQPQHF.

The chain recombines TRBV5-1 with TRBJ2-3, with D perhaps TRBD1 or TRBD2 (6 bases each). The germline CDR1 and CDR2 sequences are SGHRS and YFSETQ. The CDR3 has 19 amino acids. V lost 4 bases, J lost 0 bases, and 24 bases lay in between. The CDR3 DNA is TGCGCCAGCAGCGTACGGGGTGTCGGGGGCCGCCCTAGCACAGATACGCAGTATTTT. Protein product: CASSVRGVGGRPSTDTQYF. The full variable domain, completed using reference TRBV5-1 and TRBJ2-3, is KAGVTQTPRYLIKTRGQQVTLSCSPISGHRSVSWYQQTPGQGLQFLFEYFSETQRNKGNFPGRFSGRQFSNSRSEMNVSTLELGDSALYLCASSVRGVGGRPSTDTQYFGPGTRLTVL.

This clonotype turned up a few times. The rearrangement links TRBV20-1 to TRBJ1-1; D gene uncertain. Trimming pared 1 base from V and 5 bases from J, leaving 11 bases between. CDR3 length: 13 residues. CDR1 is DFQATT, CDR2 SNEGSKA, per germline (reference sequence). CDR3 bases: TGCAGTGCTAGAGTTCAACAGCAGACTGAAGCTTTCTTT. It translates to CSARVQQQTEAFF.